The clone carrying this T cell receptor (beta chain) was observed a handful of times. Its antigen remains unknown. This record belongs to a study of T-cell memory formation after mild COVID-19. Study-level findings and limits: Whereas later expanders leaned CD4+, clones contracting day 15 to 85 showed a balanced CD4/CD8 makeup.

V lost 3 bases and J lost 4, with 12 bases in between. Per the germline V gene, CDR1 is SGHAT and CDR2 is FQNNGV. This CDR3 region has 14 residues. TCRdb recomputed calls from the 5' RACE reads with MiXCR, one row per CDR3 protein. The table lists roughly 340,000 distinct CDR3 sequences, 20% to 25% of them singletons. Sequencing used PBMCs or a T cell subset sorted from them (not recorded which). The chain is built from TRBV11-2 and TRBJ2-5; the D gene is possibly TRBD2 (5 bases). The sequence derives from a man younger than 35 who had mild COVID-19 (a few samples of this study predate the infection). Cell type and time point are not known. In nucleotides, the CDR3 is TGTGCCAGCAGCTTCGGGGTGGCAGGAGAGACCCAGTACTTC. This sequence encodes CASSFGVAGETQYF.